This is a list of T cell receptor beta chains from one sample in a study of blood T cell repertoires in COVID-19. Profiling relied on immunoSEQ multiplex PCR, and the TCRdb table lists in-frame clones only, not all of them. The sample holds 70,000 to 80,000 clones; approximately 85% are singletons and the top ten take approximately 35%. What was sequenced was peripheral blood. The receptors were sampled from a woman older than 75 with active or convalescent COVID-19. Each CDR3 is given with its conserved first and last residue. Fields, in order: J gene, V gene, D gene, CDR3 length, clone size, CDR3 protein, CDR3 DNA. The D gene is left open where the match is weak. Clone sizes are given selectively: once, few, many, or a class where the clone is expanded.

TRBJ2-7 TRBV20-1 - 13 - CSASRVQSGEQYF TGCAGTGCTAGTAGGGTTCAATCGGGGGAGCAGTACTTC
TRBJ1-5 TRBV28 - 20 - CASSPIGGGAGGYSNQPQHF TGTGCCAGCAGTCCCATTGGAGGGGGAGCGGGAGGGTATAGCAATCAGCCCCAGCATTTT
TRBJ1-4 TRBV6-5 - 16 - CASSYSSGSANEKLFF TGTGCCAGCAGTTACTCTTCAGGGTCCGCTAATGAAAAACTGTTTTTT
TRBJ2-7 TRBV5-4 TRBD2 15 - CASSPHTSGVYEQYF TGTGCCAGCAGCCCGCATACTAGCGGGGTCTACGAGCAGTACTTC
TRBJ2-7 TRBV6-5 - 14 - CASSQSRKYYEQYF TGTGCCAGCAGCCAAAGCAGGAAATACTACGAGCAGTACTTC
TRBJ1-5 TRBV15 TRBD1 14 - CATSREAGGGPQHF TGTGCCACCAGCAGAGAGGCAGGGGGCGGGCCCCAGCATTTT
TRBJ2-1 TRBV10-3 - 14 - CAISDVGDYNEQFF TGTGCCATCAGTGATGTGGGAGATTACAATGAGCAGTTCTTC
TRBJ2-3 TRBV7-2 TRBD2 14 - CASRLGGGTDTQYF TGTGCCAGCAGATTGGGAGGGGGCACAGATACGCAGTATTTT
TRBJ2-7 TRBV7-2 - 16 - CASSRRQGFSGYEQYF TGTGCCAGCAGCAGACGACAGGGTTTTAGCGGTTACGAGCAGTACTTC
TRBJ2-7 TRBV7-2 - 16 - CASSPGGGRISYEQYF TGTGCCAGCAGCCCTGGAGGAGGACGAATTTCCTACGAGCAGTACTTC
TRBJ2-5 TRBV9 TRBD1 15 - CASSRRQGAQETQYF TGTGCCAGCAGCCGGAGACAGGGGGCCCAGGAGACCCAGTACTTC
TRBJ1-1 TRBV7-6 TRBD1 15 once CASSRGTGLNTEAFF TGTGCCAGCAGCCGCGGGACAGGGTTGAACACTGAAGCTTTCTTT
TRBJ1-5 TRBV18 - 15 - CASSPGGTNNQPQHF TGTGCCAGCTCACCGGGAGGAACTAACAATCAGCCCCAGCATTTT
TRBJ2-3 TRBV6-2/TRBV6-3 TRBD1 15 - CASSRTGAVTDTQYF TGTGCCAGCAGTAGGACAGGGGCAGTAACAGATACGCAGTATTTT
TRBJ2-4 TRBV3-1/TRBV3-2 - 16 - CASSPRTGEVLNIQYF TGTGCCAGCAGCCCTAGAACAGGGGAGGTGTTAAACATTCAGTACTTC
TRBJ2-7 TRBV6-5 TRBD1 14 - CASSIGQVPYEQYF TGTGCCAGCAGCATAGGACAGGTACCCTACGAGCAGTACTTC
TRBJ2-2 TRBV11-2 TRBD2 16 - CASSFPGGTNTGELFF TGTGCCAGCAGCTTCCCGGGGGGTACGAACACCGGGGAGCTGTTTTTT
TRBJ2-7 TRBV6-2/TRBV6-3 - 13 - CASSYARVGEQYF TGTGCCAGCAGTTACGCCAGGGTCGGCGAGCAGTACTTC
TRBJ1-1 TRBV5-4 - 16 - CATEAGGGGRNTEAFF TGTGCCACCGAGGCTGGCGGGGGCGGGAGGAACACTGAAGCTTTCTTT
TRBJ2-7 TRBV7-8 - 13 few CASAEGASYEQYF TGTGCCAGCGCCGAAGGGGCTTCCTACGAGCAGTACTTC
TRBJ2-1 TRBV6-2/TRBV6-3 TRBD2 15 - CASSYSAGPYNEQFF TGTGCCAGCAGTTACTCAGCGGGGCCTTACAATGAGCAGTTCTTC
TRBJ1-6 TRBV6-1 TRBD1 16 - CASSEDRGVLNSPLHF TGTGCCAGCAGTGAAGACAGGGGCGTTTTAAATTCACCCCTCCACTTT
TRBJ2-1 TRBV5-4 TRBD2 16 - CASSLEAGTSYNEQFF TGTGCCAGCAGCTTGGAAGCGGGGACCTCCTACAATGAGCAGTTCTTC
TRBJ2-2 TRBV7-2 - 13 - CASSFRVTGELFF TGTGCCAGCAGCTTCAGGGTTACCGGGGAGCTGTTTTTT
TRBJ2-5 TRBV5-1 - 14 - CASSEDAGGETQYF TGCGCCAGCAGCGAGGATGCAGGGGGGGAGACCCAGTACTTC
TRBJ2-3 TRBV6-5 - 15 few CASRVQGPSTDTQYF TGTGCCAGCAGGGTACAGGGTCCTAGCACAGATACGCAGTATTTT
TRBJ1-1 TRBV11-2 - 15 - CASSLDRNQGREAFF TGTGCCAGCAGCTTAGACCGAAATCAGGGGCGAGAAGCTTTCTTT